Sequencing of this T cell receptor (beta chain) was carried out in a study of early T cells in non-severe SARS-CoV-2 infection. Study overall: The study sequenced bulk RNA from unsorted whole blood, with chains unpaired. Findings and limits, study-wide: Lookups in VDJdb leaned toward anti-spike CD8 responses and missed private and CD4 specificities.

Attachment of unique molecular identifiers was made to individual cDNA molecules. One entry per CDR3 protein, called by TCRdb with MiXCR from the 5' RACE reads. This table has tens of thousands of distinct CDR3 sequences, approximately 12% appearing once. Germline assignment: CDR1 GTSNPN and CDR2 SVGIG (reference sequence). V lost 2 bases to trimming and J lost 4 bases, with 9 bases between them. The CDR3 loop spans 12 amino acids. This clonotype was found a few times. Its antigen is currently unknown. This sequence was found in an adult who was a healthcare worker with PCR-confirmed SARS-CoV-2 infection or an uninfected control (not recorded which). The specimen was whole blood, collected at baseline. This sequence joins TRBV30 and TRBJ2-7; no clear D. The DNA of the CDR3 is TGTGCCTGGAGTTCCTCTAATTACGAGCAGTACTTC. Translating it yields CAWSSSNYEQYF. The full variable domain, its missing parts supplied by reference TRBV30 and TRBJ2-7, is SQTIHQWPATLVQPVGSPLSLECTVEGTSNPNLYWYRQAAGRGLQLLFYSVGIGQISSEVPQNLSASRPQDRQFILSSKKLLLSDSGFYLCAWSSSNYEQYFGPGTRLTVT.